The clone carrying this T cell receptor (beta chain) has a handful of counts. Its antigen is unknown. The source of the sample is a study of CD8+ T cells in alopecia areata. General study points: Researchers reported that TCR sharing among patients proved less clear than in mice, possibly HLA-linked.

Sampling of alopecia areata patients yielded lesional scalp punch biopsies as well as peripheral blood. The researchers isolated CD4+ and CD8+ T cells from PBMCs by sorting. Trimming shortened V by 4 bases and J by 1 base, and 17 bases separated the two germline ends. This CDR3 has 17 residues. Germline values: CDR1 MNHNS, CDR2 SASEGT. Reverse transcription of extracted RNA yielded cDNA, which provided the sequencing template. The repertoire was sequenced with immunoSEQ multiplex PCR; TCRdb's copy has only in-frame clones and lacks some. The sample shows roughly 130,000 clones, 58% of them seen only once.

The sequence was collected from a human donor with alopecia areata. This specimen consisted of CD4+ T cells sorted from blood, obtained at week 0. The V gene is TRBV6-1, the J gene TRBJ2-1; perhaps TRBD1 as D (5 bases). The CDR3 spells CASSGKLRVRSYNEQFF. As DNA, the CDR3 is TGTGCCAGCAGTGGCAAACTCAGGGTTAGATCCTACAATGAGCAGTTCTTC.